This T cell receptor (beta chain) was documented in a study of CD8+ T cells in alopecia areata. Study details: At a dose of 5 to 10 mg twice daily, oral tofacitinib was given to treated patients. Tofacitinib lasted 6 to 18 months, then 6 months off drug. Study observations and caveats: In patients, TCRs were shared less clearly than in mice, and HLA may possibly be involved.

The CDR3 loop spans 15 amino acids. Trimming cost V 0 bases and J 10 bases, with 13 bases left between them. Germline V CDR1 and CDR2: LGHNA, YSLEER. Sequencing used cDNA as its template, made by extracting RNA and reverse transcribing it. The protocol was immunoSEQ multiplex PCR, while the TCRdb copy is restricted to in-frame clones and leaves out a portion. The sample holds about 150,000 clones, 40% to 60% seen once. To note about this clone: Its antigen remains unidentified.

Researchers took lesional scalp punch biopsies and peripheral blood from people who were alopecia areata patients. The V gene is TRBV4-3, the J gene TRBJ1-6; D possibly corresponds to TRBD1 (6 bases). Sequences were derived from CD8+ T cells sorted from blood, sampled at week 0. The origin of this receptor is a human donor with alopecia areata. The CDR3 DNA reads TGCGCCAGCAGCCAAGACTGGGGGCAAAGATCACCCCTCCACTTT. Amino acids: CASSQDWGQRSPLHF.